One T cell receptor (beta chain) is described in this entry. What it binds is unknown. Replicate PCRs run on sorted subsets employed 200 ng DNA, roughly 30,000 T cell genomes. Generated by immunoSEQ multiplex PCR, the TCRdb table keeps only in-frame clones and is missing some. This sample yields 850,000 to 1,200,000 clones, of which roughly 80% are seen a single time; approximately 1.5% belongs to the top ten. The data were taken from a study of shared clonotypes between healthy human individuals. Among the donors, all were Caucasian adults who lived in Nashville, Tennessee. The length of the CDR3 is 14 residues. Germline V CDR1 and CDR2: ENHRY, SYGVKD. Trimming cost V 6 bases and J 2 bases, with 11 bases left between them. Notes on the study in general: The low donor count limited represented genetic and exposure-history diversity. The study found lower generation probabilities in non-shared clonotypes than in those shared by all four donors.

The sequenced material came from memory CD4+ T cells sorted from blood. The subset here: CD45RA-negative fraction. The source of this sequence is a man in his late teens or twenties in good health. The chain has TRBV10-3 and TRBJ1-3; D might be TRBD1 (5 bases). The CDR3, as DNA: TGTGCCATCAGAGAGCAGGGTACTGGAAACACCATATATTTT. Protein sequence: CAIREQGTGNTIYF.